A selection of T cell receptor beta chains follows, all from one sample in a study of cytomegalovirus exposure and HLA in healthy donors. The assay was immunoSEQ multiplex PCR, and TCRdb's table has in-frame clones only and misses some. The sample shows approximately 130,000 clones, approximately 80% of them seen only once. The specimen sequenced was PBMCs. The receptors here all came from a man aged 40-49 years in good health and CMV-seronegative. CDR3s include the opening cysteine and the closing phenylalanine or tryptophan. The order of the fields is D gene, V gene, J gene, clone size, CDR3 DNA, CDR3 protein. D genes are given only for firm matches. Only part of the rows carry a size: once, few, many, or a class if the clone is expanded.

NA,TRBV4-3,TRBJ2-1,once,TGCGCCAGCAGCCAAGATTTCGGCGGTCTTGAGAACAATGAGCAGTTCTTC,CASSQDFGGLENNEQFF
NA,TRBV28,TRBJ1-1,NA,TGTGCCAGCAGTTTGGGGACAACCAACACTGAAGCTTTCTTT,CASSLGTTNTEAFF
TRBD1,TRBV5-1,TRBJ1-2,NA,TGCGCCAGCAGCTCCGGGACAGGGATGGGGTACTATGGCTACACCTTC,CASSSGTGMGYYGYTF
NA,TRBV7-2,TRBJ2-1,once,TGTGCCAGCAGCCAAAACAGGGACCACAATGAGCAGTTCTTC,CASSQNRDHNEQFF
NA,TRBV7-9,TRBJ2-7,NA,TGTGCCAGCAGCTTAGACGGCCTAGCTCGGGAAGGTGAGCAGTACTTC,CASSLDGLAREGEQYF
NA,TRBV7-2,TRBJ1-2,NA,TGTGCCAGCAGCATCAACAGGAATGGCTACACCTTC,CASSINRNGYTF
TRBD1,TRBV19,TRBJ1-1,NA,TGTGCCAGTAGCCGGACAGGGAACACTGAAGCTTTCTTT,CASSRTGNTEAFF
NA,TRBV4-1,TRBJ1-5,NA,TGCGCCAGCAGCCAAGATGGACAGTCGGGCAATCAGCCCCAGCATTTT,CASSQDGQSGNQPQHF
NA,TRBV6-1,TRBJ1-5,NA,TGTGCCAGCAGAAGACTAAATCAGCCCCAGCATTTT,CASRRLNQPQHF
NA,TRBV5-4,TRBJ1-1,NA,TGTGCCAGCAGCCCTAGCCCGAAAATGAACACTGAAGCTTTCTTT,CASSPSPKMNTEAFF
TRBD2,TRBV15,TRBJ2-5,NA,TGTGCCACCAGCAGAGATACTAGCGGGGGGGCTCTCGAGGAGACCCAGTACTTC,CATSRDTSGGALEETQYF
NA,TRBV6-5,TRBJ2-3,NA,TGTGCCAGCAGTGGGAGCTCTAGCACAGATACGCAGTATTTT,CASSGSSSTDTQYF
NA,TRBV5-6,TRBJ2-5,NA,TGTGCCAGCAGCTTACTAGCTACTCAGACGGAGACCCAGTACTTC,CASSLLATQTETQYF
TRBD1,TRBV6-6,TRBJ1-1,NA,TGTGCCAGCAGTACGGACAGGGCGTCTGAAGCTTTCTTT,CASSTDRASEAFF
NA,TRBV6-6,TRBJ2-3,NA,TGTGCCAGCAGTTCCGGACTAAGCACAGATACGCAGTATTTT,CASSSGLSTDTQYF
NA,TRBV11-3,TRBJ1-1,NA,TGTGCCAGCAGCTTATCGGGTCACACTGAAGCTTTCTTT,CASSLSGHTEAFF
NA,TRBV6-5,TRBJ2-7,NA,TGTGCCAGCAGTTACTCGTACAGTTACGAGCAGTACTTC,CASSYSYSYEQYF
NA,TRBV27,TRBJ2-3,NA,TGTGCCAGCGCCCGACAGGGCACAGATACGCAGTATTTT,CASARQGTDTQYF
TRBD1,TRBV7-2,TRBJ2-5,NA,TGTGCCAGCAGCTTAGGGACAGGGGTCGAGACCCAGTACTTC,CASSLGTGVETQYF
TRBD1,TRBV5-6,TRBJ2-7,NA,TGTGCCAGCAGCCCCGGGACAGGTCCCGACTACGAGCAGTACTTC,CASSPGTGPDYEQYF
NA,TRBV15,TRBJ1-5,NA,TGTGCCACCAGCAGAGATCGAGGACAGAGCCTTAGCAATCAGCCCCAGCATTTT,CATSRDRGQSLSNQPQHF
NA,TRBV27,TRBJ2-1,once,TGTGCCAGCAGGCAGCCGGGGACTCGATACAATGAGCAGTTCTTC,CASRQPGTRYNEQFF
TRBD1,TRBV2,TRBJ2-6,NA,TGTGCGATCCCGGGACAGGGAGCTGGGGCCAACGGCCTGACTTTC,CAIPGQGAGANGLTF
NA,TRBV7-2,TRBJ1-5,NA,TGTGCCAGCAGCTTACGGGGCAATCAGCCCCAGCATTTT,CASSLRGNQPQHF
NA,TRBV30,TRBJ1-1,NA,TGTGCCTGGAGTCAGTACATGAACACTGAAGCTTTCTTT,CAWSQYMNTEAFF
NA,TRBV25-1,TRBJ1-2,NA,TGTGCCAGCACAAAAGATCGGGACAAACACTATGGCTACACCTTC,CASTKDRDKHYGYTF
TRBD2,TRBV5-1,TRBJ2-6,few,TGCGCCAGCAGCCCGGGGGGGGACACTGGGGCCAACGGCCTGACTTTC,CASSPGGDTGANGLTF
NA,TRBV6-1,TRBJ2-7,NA,TGTGCCAGCAGAGCGGAGCGCCCCTACGAGCAGTACTTC,CASRAERPYEQYF
TRBD1,TRBV6-5,TRBJ1-2,NA,TGTGCCAGCAGGCGAGACAGGGGGCAGAACTATGGCTACACCTTC,CASRRDRGQNYGYTF
TRBD2,TRBV11-2,TRBJ2-2,NA,TGTGCCAGCAGCTTAGTCTTCCAGACTAGCTTCAACACCGGGGAGCTGTTTTTT,CASSLVFQTSFNTGELFF
NA,TRBV5-1,TRBJ1-5,NA,TGCGCCAGCAGACAGACAGACAATCAGCCCCAGCATTTT,CASRQTDNQPQHF
NA,TRBV7-6,TRBJ1-2,NA,TGTGCCAGCAGCACCGGGACATCATTTGGCTACACCTTC,CASSTGTSFGYTF
TRBD2,TRBV7-2,TRBJ2-3,NA,TGTGCCAGCAGCTTAGCAGGGACTAGCGGGAGGGGGCCCCCGCAGTATTTT,CASSLAGTSGRGPPQYF
NA,TRBV2,TRBJ2-7,NA,TGTGCCAGCAGATACGGACAGGGGGCGAAACCGGGACTAGCGTCGCAGGAGCAGTACTTC,CASRYGQGAKPGLASQEQYF
NA,TRBV25-1,TRBJ2-3,NA,TGTGCCAGCAGCAGACAGAGCACAGATACGCAGTATTTT,CASSRQSTDTQYF
NA,TRBV2,TRBJ1-1,NA,TGTGCCAGCAGTCCGACAAATATGAACACTGAAGCTTTCTTT,CASSPTNMNTEAFF
TRBD1,TRBV10-3,TRBJ2-3,once,TGTGCCATCAGTGCGCCGGGACAGGGGGCGTACGGCACAGATACGCAGTATTTT,CAISAPGQGAYGTDTQYF
TRBD1,TRBV6-6,TRBJ1-3,NA,TGTGCCAGCACCCGGCCGGGACAGGGAGGCGGAAACACCATATATTTT,CASTRPGQGGGNTIYF
TRBD1,TRBV10-2,TRBJ1-3,NA,TGCGCCAGCAGTGGGACAGGGACCTCTGGAAACACCATATATTTT,CASSGTGTSGNTIYF
TRBD2,TRBV29-1,TRBJ2-1,NA,TGCAGCGTCTGGCAGCGGGAGGGGGATGAGCAGTTCTTC,CSVWQREGDEQFF